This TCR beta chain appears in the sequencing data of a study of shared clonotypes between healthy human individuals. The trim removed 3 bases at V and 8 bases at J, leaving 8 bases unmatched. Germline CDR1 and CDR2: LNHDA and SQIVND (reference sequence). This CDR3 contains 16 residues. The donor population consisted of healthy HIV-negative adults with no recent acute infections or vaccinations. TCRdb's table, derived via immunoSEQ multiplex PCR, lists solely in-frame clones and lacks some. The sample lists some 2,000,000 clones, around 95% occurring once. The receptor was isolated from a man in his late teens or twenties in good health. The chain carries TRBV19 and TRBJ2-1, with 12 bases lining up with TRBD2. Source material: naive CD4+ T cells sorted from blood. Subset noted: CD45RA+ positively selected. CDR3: CASSMASGRARDEQFF. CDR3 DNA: TGTGCCAGTAGTATGGCTAGCGGGAGGGCTCGGGATGAGCAGTTCTTC.